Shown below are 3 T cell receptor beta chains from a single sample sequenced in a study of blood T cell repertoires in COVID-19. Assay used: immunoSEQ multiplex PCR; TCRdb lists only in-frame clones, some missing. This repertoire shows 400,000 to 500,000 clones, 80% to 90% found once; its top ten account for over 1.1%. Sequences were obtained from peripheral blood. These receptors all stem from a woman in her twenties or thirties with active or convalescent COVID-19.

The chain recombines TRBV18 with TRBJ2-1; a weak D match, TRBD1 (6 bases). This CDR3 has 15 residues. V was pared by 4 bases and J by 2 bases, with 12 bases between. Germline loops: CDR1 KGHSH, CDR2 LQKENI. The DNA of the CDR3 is TGTGCCAGCTCACGCCGAGAGGGGGCCTACAATGAGCAGTTCTTC. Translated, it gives CASSRREGAYNEQFF.

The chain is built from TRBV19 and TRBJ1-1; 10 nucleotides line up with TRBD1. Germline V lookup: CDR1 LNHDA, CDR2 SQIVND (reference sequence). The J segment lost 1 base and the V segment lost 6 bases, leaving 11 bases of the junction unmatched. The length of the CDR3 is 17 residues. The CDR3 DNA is TGTGCCAGTAGCCGCGGGACAGGGGCCGCGTCGAACACTGAAGCTTTCTTT. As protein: CASSRGTGAASNTEAFF.

The CDR3 DNA sequence: TGTGCCAGTAGTACCCCCCCCGGGAGAGAGGCTTTCTTT. It encodes CASSTPPGREAFF. The V gene is TRBV19, the J gene TRBJ1-1, with D hard to call. The ends were cut back, 4 bases at V and 11 bases at J, with 17 bases in the middle. CDR1 and CDR2 (germline): LNHDA, SQIVND (reference sequence). The CDR3 extends over 13 amino acids.